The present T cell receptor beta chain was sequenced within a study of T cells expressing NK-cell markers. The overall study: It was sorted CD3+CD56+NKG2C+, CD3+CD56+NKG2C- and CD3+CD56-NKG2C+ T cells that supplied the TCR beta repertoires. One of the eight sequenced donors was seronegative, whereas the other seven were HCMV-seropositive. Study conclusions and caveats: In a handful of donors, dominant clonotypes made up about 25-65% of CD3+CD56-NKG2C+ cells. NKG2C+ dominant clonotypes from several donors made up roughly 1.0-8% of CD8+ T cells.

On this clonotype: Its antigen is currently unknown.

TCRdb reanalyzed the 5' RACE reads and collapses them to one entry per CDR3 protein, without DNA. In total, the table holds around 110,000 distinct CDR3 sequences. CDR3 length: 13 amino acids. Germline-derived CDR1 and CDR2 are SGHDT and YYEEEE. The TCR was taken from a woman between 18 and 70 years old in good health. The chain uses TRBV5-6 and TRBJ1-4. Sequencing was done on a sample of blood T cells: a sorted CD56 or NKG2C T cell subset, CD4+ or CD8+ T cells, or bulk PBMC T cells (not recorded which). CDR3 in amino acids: CASSLKVGEKLFF.